This T cell receptor (beta chain) is drawn from a study of blood T cells in healthy people across ages. In the case of this clonotype: Its target is unknown.

This CDR3 contains 15 residues. Germline CDR1 is KGHSH and CDR2 is LQKENI. V was clipped by 5 bases and J by 14 bases; unmatched bases: 13. General study findings and limits: Older age went with lower TCR beta diversity per million T cells, in a roughly linear way. No one knew whether donors had CMV, which possibly confounded expanded clonotype changes.

Then a second PCR, running about 6 to 12 cycles, was carried out with a sample-barcoded 5' primer and a J-beta primer mix. A 12-random-nucleotide template-switch adaptor tagged each cDNA molecule. TCRdb ran MiXCR on the 5' RACE reads and lists one entry per CDR3 protein. This repertoire shows hundreds of thousands of distinct CDR3 sequences, 45% to 50% found once; its top ten account for roughly 31%. The V and J genes are TRBV18 and TRBJ2-1, with TRBD2 matching 12 bases. The sequence came from a woman in her fifties or sixties in good health. The sequenced material came from blood. CDR3 region: CASSEQGRLAGAEFF. CDR3 DNA: TGTGCCAGCTCAGAACAGGGGAGACTAGCGGGAGCGGAGTTCTTC.